These 32 T cell receptor beta chains were all obtained from the same sample, sequenced in a study of regulatory dendritic cells for organ transplantation. Sequenced by immunoSEQ multiplex PCR; TCRdb stores in-frame clones only, minus some. The data show roughly 11,000 clones, roughly 90% seen once. Their specific antigens are unknown. Sorted subsets were CFSE-labeled and cultured 4 to 6 days with allogeneic dendritic cells. Specimen: naive CD8+ T cells from blood cultured with dendritic cells. Sample subset: CD45RA+ naive T cells. Receptors were obtained from a human donor in good health.

The chain combines TRBV7-9 with TRBJ2-7; D is possibly TRBD2 (5 bases). Germline V CDR1 and CDR2: SEHNR, FQNEAQ (reference sequence). Trimming pared 4 bases from V and 3 bases from J, leaving 10 bases between. The CDR3 is 13 amino acids. The CDR3 bases are TGTGCCAGCAGCTCGACTACTAACTACGAGCAGTACTTC. It codes for CASSSTTNYEQYF.

The chain has TRBV15 and TRBJ2-1; the match to TRBD2 covers 7 bases. With V trimmed by 6 bases and J by 5 bases, 7 bases remained unmatched. This CDR3 is 14 amino acids long. Germline V gene sequence: CDR1 LNHNV, CDR2 YYDKDF (reference sequence). This CDR3 reads CATRIDGTNNEQFF. The CDR3 nucleotides are TGTGCCACCAGAATTGACGGGACTAACAATGAGCAGTTCTTC.

In this sample, this clone turned up once. The V and J genes are TRBV15 and TRBJ2-7; 11 bases align to TRBD1. This CDR3 is built from 15 residues. V gave up 1 base and J gave up 5 bases; unmatched junction bases: 4. From germline, CDR1 is LNHNV and CDR2 YYDKDF (reference sequence). CDR3 sequence (DNA): TGTGCCACCAGCAGAGGCCGGGACAGGGGGAACGAGCAGTACTTC. Translated, it gives CATSRGRDRGNEQYF. The entire variable domain, with the rest obtained from reference TRBV15 and TRBJ2-7, is as follows: DAMVIQNPRYQVTQFGKPVTLSCSQTLNHNVMYWYQQKSSQAPKLLFHYYDKDFNNEADTPDNFQSRRPNTSFCFLDIRSPGLGDTAMYLCATSRGRDRGNEQYFGPGTRLTVT.

V usage is TRBV5-6 and J usage is TRBJ2-7; D is possibly TRBD1 or TRBD2 (5 bases each). The CDR3 has 14 amino acids. The germline V gene has CDR1 SGHDT and CDR2 YYEEEE. V lost 3 bases to trimming and J lost 3 bases, with 13 bases between them. The CDR3 DNA follows: TGTGCCAGCAGCTGGGGGTCGGCCCTCTACGAGCAGTACTTC. Translated: CASSWGSALYEQYF.

This chain uses TRBV7-6 with TRBJ1-5; D remains unclear. V lost 0 bases and J 5 bases, leaving 5 bases between the germline ends. The CDR3 loop spans 13 amino acids. CDR1 and CDR2 (germline): SGHVS, FNYEAQ. CDR3 bases: TGTGCCAGCAGCTTAGCGCGCGATCAGCCCCAGCATTTT. Encoded protein: CASSLARDQPQHF.

The chain couples TRBV4-1 to TRBJ2-3; D is uncertain. Germline V gene sequence: CDR1 MGHRA, CDR2 YSYEKL. Trimming removed 1 base at V and 4 bases at J, with 9 bases between. The CDR3 contains 14 residues. The CDR3 DNA is TGCGCCAGCAGCCAAGTTGGCGAGGCAGATACGCAGTATTTT. Protein: CASSQVGEADTQYF.

The CDR3 reads CASSLEQGANNEQFF. Here the CDR3 DNA reads TGTGCCAGCAGCTTGGAACAGGGGGCGAACAATGAGCAGTTCTTC. The rearrangement uses TRBV5-8 and TRBJ2-1, with 9 bases that match TRBD1. The CDR3 consists of 15 residues. With 0 bases clipped from V and 5 bases from J, the junction kept 3 bases outside the gene matches. Germline V lookup: CDR1 SGHTS, CDR2 YDEGEE. The full variable domain, its missing parts supplied by reference TRBV5-8 and TRBJ2-1, is EAGVTQSPTHLIKTRGQQATLRCSPISGHTSVYWYQQALGLGLQFLLWYDEGEERNRGNFPPRFSGRQFPNYSSELNVNALELEDSALYLCASSLEQGANNEQFFGPGTRLTVL.

This clone was observed a handful of times. At one end, the junction sequence differs from germline, possibly due to a read error. The V and J genes are TRBV5-8 and TRBJ1-1, with 8 bases that match TRBD1. Germline-derived CDR1 and CDR2 are SGHTS and YDEGEE. The CDR3 consists of 15 residues. In nucleotides, the CDR3 is TGTGCCAGCAGCTTCCAAAGACAGGGGAACCCTGAAGCTTTCTTT. Translation gives CASSFQRQGNPEAFF. The variable domain in full, with the rest retrieved from reference TRBV5-8 and TRBJ1-1, is EAGVTQSPTHLIKTRGQQATLRCSPISGHTSVYWYQQALGLGLQFLLWYDEGEERNRGNFPPRFSGRQFPNYSSELNVNALELEDSALYLCASSFQRQGNPEAFFGQGTRLTVV.

V usage is TRBV6-5 and J usage is TRBJ1-2; maybe TRBD1 (5 bases). Trimming pared 2 bases from V and 8 bases from J, leaving 12 bases between. Germline values: CDR1 MNHEY, CDR2 SVGAGI. The CDR3 is made up of 13 amino acids. This chain's CDR3 is CASSYRGRGGYTF. In nucleotides, the CDR3 is TGTGCCAGCAGTTACCGGGGCCGTGGCGGCTACACCTTC.

V usage is TRBV6-1 and J usage is TRBJ2-1, with no clear D. Trimming stripped 4 bases from V and 0 bases from J, with 4 bases between. The CDR3 is made up of 13 amino acids. The V gene's germline CDR1 is MNHNS and CDR2 SASEGT. The CDR3 region is CASSGYSYNEQFF. The DNA for the CDR3 is TGTGCCAGCAGTGGGTACTCCTACAATGAGCAGTTCTTC.

The chain combines TRBV7-9 with TRBJ2-5, with 8 bases that match TRBD2. The V gene end was trimmed by 5 bases and the J gene end by 3 bases; junction bases not matched to a gene: 8. The V gene's germline CDR1 is SEHNR and CDR2 FQNEAQ (reference sequence). The CDR3 extends over 15 amino acids. The CDR3 sequence is CASSRLTSGEETQYF. CDR3 sequence (DNA): TGTGCCAGCAGCCGACTTACTAGCGGTGAAGAGACCCAGTACTTC. The variable domain in full, with the rest retrieved from reference TRBV7-9 and TRBJ2-5, is DTGVSQNPRHKITKRGQNVTFRCDPISEHNRLYWYRQTLGQGPEFLTYFQNEAQLEKSRLLSDRFSAERPKGSFSTLEIQRTEQGDSAMYLCASSRLTSGEETQYFGPGTRLLVL.

The J gene is TRBJ1-1, the V gene TRBV27; 8 bases fit TRBD1. J gave up 6 bases and V 3 bases, and 6 bases lay outside the gene matches. The CDR3 has 14 amino acids. CDR1 and CDR2 from the germline V gene are MNHEY and SMNVEV (reference sequence). CDR3 nucleotide sequence: TGTGCCAGCAGTTTCGGACAGGGCTCTGCTGAAGCTTTCTTT. Translated, it gives CASSFGQGSAEAFF.

The chain uses TRBV6-6 and TRBJ2-7; D might be TRBD1 or TRBD2, each matching 5 bases. CDR3 size: 14 residues. With 2 bases removed from V and 2 bases from J, the gap between germline ends came to 10 bases. Germline CDR1 is MNHNY and CDR2 is SVGAGI (reference sequence). CDR3 DNA sequence: TGTGCCAGCAGTTACGGTGGGACCACCTACGAGCAGTACTTC. As protein: CASSYGGTTYEQYF.

The chain joins TRBV6-5 to TRBJ2-5, with D perhaps TRBD1 (5 bases). V lost 2 bases to trimming and J lost 1 base, with 11 bases between them. Germline loops: CDR1 MNHEY, CDR2 SVGAGI. The CDR3 sequence is 15 residues long. The CDR3 region is CASSYERGAQETQYF. The CDR3 DNA sequence: TGTGCCAGCAGTTACGAAAGGGGTGCCCAAGAGACCCAGTACTTC.

The chain joins TRBV5-5 to TRBJ1-2, with 8 bases lining up with TRBD1. With V trimmed by 2 bases and J by 4 bases, 4 bases remained unmatched. Per germline, CDR1 SGHKS and CDR2 YYEKEE (reference sequence). There are 14 residues in the CDR3. The CDR3 sequence is CASSLTRGPYGYTF. CDR3 DNA sequence: TGTGCCAGCAGCTTAACCAGGGGGCCCTATGGCTACACCTTC.

The CDR3, as DNA: TGTGCCAGCAGCCCGAGAGCTGGCGCCGGGGAGCTGTTTTTT. Translating gives CASSPRAGAGELFF. The V call is TRBV4-2, the J call TRBJ2-2; D is unresolved. Germline V gene lookup returns CDR1 LGHNA and CDR2 YNFKEQ. This CDR3 contains 14 residues. Trimming pared 4 bases from V and 6 bases from J, leaving 12 bases between.

This clone has only one observation. This rearrangement joins TRBV28 to TRBJ2-5, with 9 bases aligning to TRBD1. CDR1 and CDR2 (germline): MDHEN, SYDVKM. The CDR3 is 13 residues long. The J segment lost 7 bases and the V segment lost 8 bases, leaving 8 bases of the junction unmatched. CDR3 nucleotide sequence: TGTGCCAGCTTAGGGGACAGGGATGGGACCCAGTACTTC. Translating it yields CASLGDRDGTQYF. Full variable domain (outside the CDR3, taken from reference TRBV28 and TRBJ2-5): DVKVTQSSRYLVKRTGEKVFLECVQDMDHENMFWYRQDPGLGLRLIYFSYDVKMKEKGDIPEGYSVSREKKERFSLILESASTNQTSMYLCASLGDRDGTQYFGPGTRLLVL.

This clone was seen more than once but under ten times. V is TRBV6-6 and J is TRBJ2-7, with D perhaps matching TRBD1 (5 bases). V lost 6 bases and J lost 3, with 12 bases in between. The CDR3 length is 13 residues. CDR1 MNHNY and CDR2 SVGAGI come from the germline V gene (reference sequence). This CDR3 reads CASRPTDSYEQYF. For the CDR3, the DNA is TGTGCCAGCAGACCTACCGACAGCTACGAGCAGTACTTC.

This clone was counted between two and nine times. The CDR3 is CATQQGEGWPQHF. In DNA form, the CDR3 reads TGTGCCACTCAACAGGGCGAGGGATGGCCCCAGCATTTT. The chain combines TRBV28 with TRBJ1-5; D is perhaps TRBD1 (6 bases). Germline values: CDR1 MDHEN, CDR2 SYDVKM. V lost 10 bases to trimming and J lost 9 bases, with 19 bases between them. The CDR3 contains 13 residues.

The chain joins TRBV19 to TRBJ1-1; D might be TRBD1 (5 bases). The germline V and J ends were trimmed by 4 bases and 2 bases, with 8 bases remaining between them. CDR3 size: 13 residues. Germline V gives CDR1 LNHDA, CDR2 SQIVND (reference sequence). The CDR3 sequence is CASSTTVNTEAFF. The CDR3, as DNA: TGTGCCAGTAGTACGACAGTAAACACTGAAGCTTTCTTT.

The chain has TRBV30 and TRBJ1-3; D uncertain. The V end was cut by 4 bases, the J end by 4 bases, with 17 bases between. In germline, CDR1 is GTSNPN, CDR2 SVGIG (reference sequence). The CDR3 has 15 residues. In DNA, the CDR3 is TGTGCCTGGATTTGGCGGGCAGGCCTAGGAAACACCATATATTTT. Protein: CAWIWRAGLGNTIYF.

V gene TRBV14 combines with J gene TRBJ2-5; maybe TRBD2 (6 bases). The CDR3 runs 17 residues. The ends were cut back, 3 bases at V and 2 bases at J, with 19 bases in the middle. Germline CDR1 and CDR2: SGHDN and FVKESK. This CDR3 reads CASSHSRDFPNQETQYF. The CDR3 nucleotides read TGTGCCAGCAGCCATAGTAGGGACTTCCCAAATCAAGAGACCCAGTACTTC.

This clone was detected once. CDR3 in DNA: TGTGCCAGTTCGGGAGGTGGGCCAGATACGCAGTATTTT. This translates into CASSGGGPDTQYF. The gene calls are TRBV7-3 and TRBJ2-3; 7 positions agree with TRBD2. The CDR3 sequence is 13 residues long. Germline lookup yields CDR1 SGHTA and CDR2 FQGTGA. J gave up 4 bases and V 9 bases, and 7 bases lay outside the gene matches.

The rearrangement uses TRBV19 and TRBJ2-1; D uncertain. The ends were cut back, 3 bases at V and 8 bases at J, with 11 bases in the middle. CDR1 is LNHDA, CDR2 SQIVND, per germline (reference sequence). CDR3 size: 13 residues. The CDR3 protein is CASSMSSWDEQFF. For the CDR3, the DNA is TGTGCCAGTAGTATGTCGAGCTGGGATGAGCAGTTCTTC.

The V call is TRBV27, the J call TRBJ1-1; D is uncertain. Trimming cost V 4 bases and J 0 bases, with 12 bases left between them. Germline V lookup: CDR1 MNHEY, CDR2 SMNVEV (reference sequence). The CDR3 totals 15 residues. The DNA of the CDR3 is TGTGCCAGCAGTTGGGTACAGCCCATGAACACTGAAGCTTTCTTT. Encoded protein: CASSWVQPMNTEAFF.

This clone was picked up a small number of times. V usage is TRBV7-9 and J usage is TRBJ1-1, with D perhaps TRBD1 (5 bases). This CDR3 is built from 16 residues. Trimming removed 5 bases from V and 2 bases from J, with 18 bases in between. The germline CDR1 and CDR2 sequences are SEHNR and FQNEAQ (reference sequence). The CDR3 spells CASSTGWTYGNTEAFF. The CDR3 DNA follows: TGTGCCAGCAGCACCGGTTGGACATACGGAAACACTGAAGCTTTCTTT. Drawing the rest from reference TRBV7-9 and TRBJ1-1, the complete variable domain is DTGVSQNPRHKITKRGQNVTFRCDPISEHNRLYWYRQTLGQGPEFLTYFQNEAQLEKSRLLSDRFSAERPKGSFSTLEIQRTEQGDSAMYLCASSTGWTYGNTEAFFGQGTRLTVV.

The V call is TRBV9, the J call TRBJ1-2; D is perhaps TRBD1 (6 bases). Germline V gene sequence: CDR1 SGDLS, CDR2 YYNGEE. Trimming stripped 3 bases from V and 8 bases from J, with 11 bases between. The CDR3 runs to 12 residues. The chain's CDR3 is CASSDRVVGYTF. The CDR3 DNA follows: TGTGCCAGCAGCGACAGGGTGGTCGGCTACACCTTC.

The chain combines TRBV29-1 with TRBJ1-1, with TRBD1 identical over 8 bases. V lost 2 bases and J lost 5; bases outside the gene matches: 10. Germline V CDR1 and CDR2: SQVTM, ANQGSEA. CDR3 length equals 15 residues. The CDR3 sequence: CSVESRGRGRTEAFF. The CDR3 DNA is TGCAGCGTTGAATCGAGGGGCAGGGGGCGAACTGAAGCTTTCTTT.

The chain couples TRBV6-5 to TRBJ2-1; D not resolved. The V end lost 0 bases, the J end lost 8 bases, and 8 bases lay between the germline ends. The CDR3 is made up of 13 amino acids. Germline lookup yields CDR1 MNHEY and CDR2 SVGAGI. CDR3 bases: TGTGCCAGCAGTTACTCAGGGAAGGATGAGCAGTTCTTC. It encodes CASSYSGKDEQFF.

This CDR3 reads CASSLGRNYGYTF. The CDR3 nucleotides are TGTGCCAGCAGTTTAGGACGGAACTATGGCTACACCTTC. The chain carries TRBV27 and TRBJ1-2, with no clear D. The CDR3 is made up of 13 amino acids. V gave up 2 bases and J gave up 2 bases, with 6 bases separating them. Germline CDR1 is MNHEY and CDR2 is SMNVEV (reference sequence).

The chain combines TRBV2 with TRBJ2-1; TRBD1 agrees at 8 bases. This CDR3 region has 14 residues. Germline values: CDR1 SNHLY, CDR2 FYNNEI. The J segment lost 6 bases and the V segment lost 5 bases, leaving 6 bases of the junction unmatched. This CDR3 reads CASSRTGNINEQFF. CDR3 in DNA: TGTGCCAGCAGTCGGACAGGGAATATCAATGAGCAGTTCTTC.

J is TRBJ1-4 and V is TRBV5-4; no definite D call. This CDR3 contains 12 residues. V was pared by 3 bases and J by 8 bases, with 8 bases between. Germline assignment: CDR1 SGHNT and CDR2 YYREEE (reference sequence). The CDR3 region has the DNA TGTGCCAGCAGCTACAATGCCGAAAAACTGTTTTTT. Translation: CASSYNAEKLFF.